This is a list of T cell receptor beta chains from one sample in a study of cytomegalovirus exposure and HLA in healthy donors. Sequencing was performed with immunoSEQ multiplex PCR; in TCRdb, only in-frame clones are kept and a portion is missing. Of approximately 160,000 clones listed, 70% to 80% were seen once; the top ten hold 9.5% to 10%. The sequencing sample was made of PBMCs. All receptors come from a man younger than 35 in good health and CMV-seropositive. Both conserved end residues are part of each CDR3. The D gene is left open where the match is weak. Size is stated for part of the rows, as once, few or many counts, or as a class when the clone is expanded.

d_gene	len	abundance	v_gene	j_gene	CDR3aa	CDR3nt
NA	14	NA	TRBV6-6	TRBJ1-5	CASSRDNSNQPQHF	TGTGCCAGCAGTAGGGACAACAGCAATCAGCCCCAGCATTTT
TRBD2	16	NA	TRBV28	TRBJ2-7	CASSSRKGGRPYEQYF	TGTGCCAGCAGTTCCAGGAAGGGCGGGAGGCCCTACGAGCAGTACTTC
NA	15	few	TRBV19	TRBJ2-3	CASSIGGLSTDTQYF	TGTGCCAGTAGTATAGGGGGACTCAGCACAGATACGCAGTATTTT
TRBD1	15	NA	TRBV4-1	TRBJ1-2	CASSHLRTGDYGYTF	TGCGCCAGCAGCCACCTAAGGACAGGGGACTATGGCTACACCTTC
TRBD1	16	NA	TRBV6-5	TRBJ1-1	CASSYFRDRGSAEAFF	TGTGCCAGCAGTTACTTCCGGGACAGGGGGAGCGCTGAAGCTTTCTTT
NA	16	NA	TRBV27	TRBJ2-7	CASSFISPTSSYEQYF	TGTGCCAGCAGTTTCATAAGCCCAACGAGCTCCTACGAGCAGTACTTC
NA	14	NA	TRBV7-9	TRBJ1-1	CASSRGHLNTEAFF	TGTGCCAGCAGCCGGGGACACCTGAACACTGAAGCTTTCTTT
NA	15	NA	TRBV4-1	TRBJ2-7	CASSLLKAAAYEQYF	TGCGCCAGCAGCCTGTTGAAGGCCGCGGCCTACGAGCAGTACTTC
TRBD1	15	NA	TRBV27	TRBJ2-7	CASSLRTGGFWEQYF	TGTGCCAGCAGTTTAAGGACAGGTGGTTTTTGGGAGCAGTACTTC
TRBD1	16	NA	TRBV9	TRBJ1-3	CASSVRQGDAGNTIYF	TGTGCCAGCAGCGTCCGACAGGGGGATGCTGGAAACACCATATATTTT
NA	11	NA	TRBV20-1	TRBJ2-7	CSARDGYEQYF	TGCAGTGCTAGAGACGGCTACGAGCAGTACTTC
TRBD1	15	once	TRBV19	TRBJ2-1	CASKGQGARDNEQFF	TGTGCCAGTAAGGGACAGGGGGCTAGGGACAATGAGCAGTTCTTC
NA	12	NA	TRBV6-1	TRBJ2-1	CASLPSYNEQFF	TGTGCCAGCCTCCCCTCCTACAATGAGCAGTTCTTC
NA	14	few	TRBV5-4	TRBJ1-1	CASSLVPENTEAFF	TGTGCCAGCAGCTTGGTTCCAGAGAACACTGAAGCTTTCTTT
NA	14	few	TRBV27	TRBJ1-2	CASSPRGSNYGYTF	TGTGCCAGCAGTCCCCGAGGCAGCAACTATGGCTACACCTTC
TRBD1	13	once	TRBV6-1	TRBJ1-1	CASRRTGDTEAFF	TGTGCCAGCAGGAGGACAGGCGACACTGAAGCTTTCTTT
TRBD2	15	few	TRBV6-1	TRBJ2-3	CASSRDYKPSDTQYF	TGTGCCAGCAGCCGGGACTACAAACCTTCAGATACGCAGTATTTT
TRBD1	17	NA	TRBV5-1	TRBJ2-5	CASSFVPGQGAGETQYF	TGCGCCAGCAGCTTCGTCCCGGGACAGGGGGCGGGAGAGACCCAGTACTTC
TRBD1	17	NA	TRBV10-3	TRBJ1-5	CATRTGGFTEYNQPQHF	TGTGCCACCCGGACAGGGGGCTTTACAGAGTACAATCAGCCCCAGCATTTT
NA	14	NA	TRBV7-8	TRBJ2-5	CASSQVGTQETQYF	TGTGCCAGCAGCCAGGTCGGCACCCAAGAGACCCAGTACTTC
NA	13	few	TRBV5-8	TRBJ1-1	CASTTLLGHRAFF	TGTGCCAGCACCACACTCCTGGGACACCGGGCTTTCTTT
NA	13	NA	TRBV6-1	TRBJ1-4	CASRPGQLEKLFF	TGTGCCAGCAGGCCAGGACAGCTTGAAAAACTGTTTTTT
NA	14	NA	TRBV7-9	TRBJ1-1	CASSDQGTNTEAFF	TGTGCCAGCAGCGATCAGGGGACCAACACTGAAGCTTTCTTT
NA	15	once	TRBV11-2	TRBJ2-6	CASSRPSSGANVLTF	TGTGCCAGCAGTCGGCCTAGCTCTGGGGCCAACGTCCTGACTTTC
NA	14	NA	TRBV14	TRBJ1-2	CASSQDPGVYGYTF	TGTGCCAGCAGCCAAGACCCGGGGGTCTATGGCTACACCTTC
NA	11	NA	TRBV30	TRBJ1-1	CAWSVTRGAFF	TGTGCCTGGAGTGTAACGCGTGGAGCTTTCTTT
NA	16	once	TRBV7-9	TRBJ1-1	CASSTQQGGWNTEAFF	TGTGCCAGCAGCACCCAACAGGGTGGGTGGAACACTGAAGCTTTCTTT
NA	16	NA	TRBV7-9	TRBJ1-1	CASSPSLAGEGTEAFF	TGTGCCAGCAGCCCATCTCTGGCAGGGGAGGGAACTGAAGCTTTCTTT
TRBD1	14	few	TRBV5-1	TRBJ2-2	CASSLGTGAGELFF	TGCGCCAGCAGCTTAGGGACAGGGGCCGGGGAGCTGTTTTTT
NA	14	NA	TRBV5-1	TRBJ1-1	CASSLVRGDTEAFF	TGCGCCAGCAGCTTGGTAAGGGGTGACACTGAAGCTTTCTTT
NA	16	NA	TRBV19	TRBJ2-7	CASSVHLSRYSYEQYF	TGTGCCAGTAGTGTCCACTTGAGCCGATACTCCTACGAGCAGTACTTC
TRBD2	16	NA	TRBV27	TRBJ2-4	CASSKLLAGGTNIQYF	TGTGCCAGCAGTAAACTACTAGCGGGAGGCACAAACATTCAGTACTTC
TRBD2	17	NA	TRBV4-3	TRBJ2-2	CASSQDLAGGHTGELFF	TGCGCCAGCAGCCAAGACCTAGCGGGAGGGCACACCGGGGAGCTGTTTTTT
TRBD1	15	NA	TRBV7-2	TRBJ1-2	CASSLVVVGQIRYTF	TGTGCCAGCAGCTTAGTAGTGGTGGGACAGATCCGCTACACCTTC
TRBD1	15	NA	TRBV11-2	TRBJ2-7	CASSLGGTAPYEQYF	TGTGCCAGCAGCTTAGGAGGGACAGCCCCGTACGAGCAGTACTTC
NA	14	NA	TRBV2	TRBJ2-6	CASGSGSGANVLTF	TGTGCCAGCGGAAGCGGCTCTGGGGCCAACGTCCTGACTTTC
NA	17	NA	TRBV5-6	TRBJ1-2	CASSLSEGQTFYYGYTF	TGTGCCAGCAGCTTGAGCGAGGGTCAGACCTTTTACTATGGCTACACCTTC
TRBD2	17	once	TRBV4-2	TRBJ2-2	CASSQVGGTSGTGELFF	TGTGCCAGCAGCCAAGTTGGGGGGACTAGTGGGACCGGGGAGCTGTTTTTT
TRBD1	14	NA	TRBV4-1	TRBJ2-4	CASSQPGTENIQYF	TGCGCCAGCAGCCAACCCGGGACAGAAAACATTCAGTACTTC
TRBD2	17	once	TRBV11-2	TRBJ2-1	CASSLEVGWGGYNEQFF	TGTGCCAGCAGCTTAGAGGTGGGTTGGGGGGGATACAATGAGCAGTTCTTC
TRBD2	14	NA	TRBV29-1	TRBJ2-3	CSVEGLAGPDTQYF	TGCAGCGTTGAGGGACTAGCGGGGCCAGATACGCAGTATTTT
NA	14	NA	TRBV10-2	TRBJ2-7	CASSESVIYYEQYF	TGCGCCAGCAGTGAGTCGGTCATCTACTACGAGCAGTACTTC
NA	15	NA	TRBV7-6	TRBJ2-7	CASSSTRDLTYEQYF	TGTGCCAGCAGCTCCACCCGGGACTTGACCTACGAGCAGTACTTC
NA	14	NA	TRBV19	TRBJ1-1	CASSIQWANTEAFF	TGTGCCAGTAGTATTCAGTGGGCTAACACTGAAGCTTTCTTT
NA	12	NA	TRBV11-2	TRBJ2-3	CASSWAPDTQYF	TGTGCCAGCAGCTGGGCCCCGGATACGCAGTATTTT
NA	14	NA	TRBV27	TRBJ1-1	CASMDRAPFTEAFF	TGTGCCAGCATGGACAGAGCACCCTTCACTGAAGCTTTCTTT
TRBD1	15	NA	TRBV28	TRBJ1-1	CASSLVGTVNTEAFF	TGTGCCAGCAGTTTAGTTGGGACAGTGAACACTGAAGCTTTCTTT
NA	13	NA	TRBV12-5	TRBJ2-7	CASGLDSSYEQYF	TGTGCTAGTGGTTTGGACAGCTCCTACGAGCAGTACTTC
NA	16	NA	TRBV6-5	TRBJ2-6	CASSYSTGSGANVLTF	TGTGCCAGCAGTTACTCGACGGGTTCGGGGGCCAACGTCCTGACTTTC
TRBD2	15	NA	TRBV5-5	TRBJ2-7	CASSLASGSSYEQYF	TGTGCCAGCAGCTTGGCTAGCGGGAGCTCCTACGAGCAGTACTTC
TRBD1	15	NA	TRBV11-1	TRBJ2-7	CASSTSQGALYEQYF	TGTGCCAGCAGCACCTCACAGGGGGCATTGTACGAGCAGTACTTC